The source of this TCR beta chain is a study of blood T cell repertoires in COVID-19. Study as a whole: Sites in the United States, Italy and Spain provided acute and convalescent COVID-19 samples. PBMCs, B-cell-depleted T cells, or T cells provided the cDNA or gDNA that made up the material.

Per the original methods: Reference gene primer amplification in the assay estimated nucleated cell counts. The repertoire was sequenced with immunoSEQ multiplex PCR; TCRdb's copy has only in-frame clones and lacks some. That table furnishes V, J and clone size, whereas the DNA furnished D and trimming. This table has about 230,000 clones, more than 75% appearing once. The CDR3 contains 17 residues. The germline gives CDR1 SEHNR, CDR2 FQNEAQ (reference sequence). After removal of 2 bases from V and 0 bases from J, the junction contained 4 bases not matched to a gene. The material sequenced was peripheral blood. The chain employs TRBV7-9 and TRBJ2-2, with 9 bases lining up with TRBD1. The source is a man aged 35 to 55 with acute or convalescent COVID-19. In DNA form, the CDR3 reads TGTGCCAGCAGCTTATCCCGACAGGGGGCGAACACCGGGGAGCTGTTTTTT. It is translated as CASSLSRQGANTGELFF. Together with reference TRBV7-9 and TRBJ2-2, the CDR3 gives the full variable domain: DTGVSQNPRHKITKRGQNVTFRCDPISEHNRLYWYRQTLGQGPEFLTYFQNEAQLEKSRLLSDRFSAERPKGSFSTLEIQRTEQGDSAMYLCASSLSRQGANTGELFFGEGSRLTVL.